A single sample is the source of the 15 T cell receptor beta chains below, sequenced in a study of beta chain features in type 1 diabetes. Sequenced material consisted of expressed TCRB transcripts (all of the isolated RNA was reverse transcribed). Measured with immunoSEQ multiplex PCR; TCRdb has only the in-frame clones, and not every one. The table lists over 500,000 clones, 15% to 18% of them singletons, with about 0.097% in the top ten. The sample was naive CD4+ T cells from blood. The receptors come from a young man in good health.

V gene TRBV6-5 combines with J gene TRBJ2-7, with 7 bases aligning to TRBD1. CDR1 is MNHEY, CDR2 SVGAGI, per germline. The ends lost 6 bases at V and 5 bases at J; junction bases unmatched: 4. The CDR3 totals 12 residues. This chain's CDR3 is CASRPTGDEQYF. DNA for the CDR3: TGTGCCAGCAGACCCACAGGGGACGAGCAGTACTTC.

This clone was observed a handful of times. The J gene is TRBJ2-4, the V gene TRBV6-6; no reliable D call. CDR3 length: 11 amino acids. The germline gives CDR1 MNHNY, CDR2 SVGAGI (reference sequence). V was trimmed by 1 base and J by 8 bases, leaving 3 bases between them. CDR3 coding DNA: TGTGCCAGCAGTTACTTGGACATTCAGTACTTC. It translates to CASSYLDIQYF.

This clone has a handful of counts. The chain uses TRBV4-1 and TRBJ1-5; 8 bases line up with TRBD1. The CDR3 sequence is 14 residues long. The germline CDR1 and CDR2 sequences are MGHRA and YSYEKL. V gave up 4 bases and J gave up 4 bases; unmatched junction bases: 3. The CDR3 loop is CASSLGTGNQPQHF. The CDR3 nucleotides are TGCGCCAGCAGCCTGGGGACAGGTAATCAGCCCCAGCATTTT.

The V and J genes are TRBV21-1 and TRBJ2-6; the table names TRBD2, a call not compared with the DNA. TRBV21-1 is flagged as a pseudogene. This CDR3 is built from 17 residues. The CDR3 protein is CASSKEEGEYVANVLTF. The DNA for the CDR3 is TGTGCCAGCAGCAAAGAGGAGGGAGAGTATGTCGCCAACGTCCTGACTTTC.

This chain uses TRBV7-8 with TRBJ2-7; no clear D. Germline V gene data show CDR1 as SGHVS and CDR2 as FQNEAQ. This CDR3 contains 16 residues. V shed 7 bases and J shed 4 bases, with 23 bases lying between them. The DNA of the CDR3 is TGTGCCAGCACCCTAACCATCGGGCGGAACCTGTACGAGCAGTACTTC. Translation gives CASTLTIGRNLYEQYF. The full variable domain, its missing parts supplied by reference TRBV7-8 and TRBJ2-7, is GAGVSQSPRYKVAKRGQDVALRCDPISGHVSLFWYQQALGQGPEFLTYFQNEAQLDKSGLPSDRFFAERPEGSVSTLKIQRTQQEDSAVYLCASTLTIGRNLYEQYFGPGTRLTVT.

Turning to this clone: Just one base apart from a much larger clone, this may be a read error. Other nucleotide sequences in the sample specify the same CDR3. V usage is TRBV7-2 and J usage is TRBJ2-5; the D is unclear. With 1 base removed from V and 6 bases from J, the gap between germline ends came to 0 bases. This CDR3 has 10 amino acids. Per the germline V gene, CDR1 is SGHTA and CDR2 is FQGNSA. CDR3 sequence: CASSLETQYF. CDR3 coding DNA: TGTGCCAGCAGCTTAGAGACCCAGTACTTC.

The CDR3 region is CASSASGVTDTQYF. CDR3 coding DNA: TGTGCCAGCAGCGCGAGCGGAGTCACAGATACGCAGTATTTT. The genes are TRBV9 and TRBJ2-3; D may be TRBD2 (5 bases). In germline, CDR1 is SGDLS, CDR2 YYNGEE. CDR3 length: 14 amino acids. Trimming left V 3 bases short and J 2 bases short, with 10 bases between.

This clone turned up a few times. The CDR3 DNA is TGTGCCAGCAGCGTCTCGACAGGGATGAACACTGAAGCTTTCTTT. It translates to CASSVSTGMNTEAFF. V and J are TRBV9 and TRBJ1-1; TRBD1 matches at 7 bases. This CDR3 is 15 amino acids long. Germline V gene data show CDR1 as SGDLS and CDR2 as YYNGEE. V lost 2 bases and J lost 0; bases outside the gene matches: 4.

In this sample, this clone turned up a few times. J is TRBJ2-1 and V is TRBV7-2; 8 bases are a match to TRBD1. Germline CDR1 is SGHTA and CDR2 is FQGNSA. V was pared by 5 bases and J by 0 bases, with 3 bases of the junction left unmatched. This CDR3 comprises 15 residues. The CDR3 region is CASSRGQGSYNEQFF. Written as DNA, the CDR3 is TGTGCCAGCAGCCGTGGACAGGGCTCCTACAATGAGCAGTTCTTC.

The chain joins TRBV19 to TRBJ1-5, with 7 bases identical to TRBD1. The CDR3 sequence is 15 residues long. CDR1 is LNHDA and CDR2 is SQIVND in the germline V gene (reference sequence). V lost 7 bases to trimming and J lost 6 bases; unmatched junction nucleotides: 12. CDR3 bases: TGTGCCAGTAAACCTACAGGGGTTATGGGTCAGCCCCAGCATTTT. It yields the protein CASKPTGVMGQPQHF.

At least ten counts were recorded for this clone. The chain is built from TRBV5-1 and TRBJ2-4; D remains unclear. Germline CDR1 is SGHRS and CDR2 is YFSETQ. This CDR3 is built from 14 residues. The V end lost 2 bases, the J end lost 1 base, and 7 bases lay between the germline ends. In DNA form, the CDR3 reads TGCGCCAGCAGCTTAAACGGGGCCAAAAACATTCAGTACTTC. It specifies CASSLNGAKNIQYF.

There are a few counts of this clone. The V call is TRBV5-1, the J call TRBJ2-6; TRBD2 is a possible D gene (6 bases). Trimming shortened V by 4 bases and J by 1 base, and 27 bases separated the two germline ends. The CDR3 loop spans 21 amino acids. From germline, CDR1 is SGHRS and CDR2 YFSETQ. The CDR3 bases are TGCGCCAGCAGCGTCAAATCTGGGGGGTCCTTCCCCCCTTCTGGGGCCAACGTCCTGACTTTC. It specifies CASSVKSGGSFPPSGANVLTF.

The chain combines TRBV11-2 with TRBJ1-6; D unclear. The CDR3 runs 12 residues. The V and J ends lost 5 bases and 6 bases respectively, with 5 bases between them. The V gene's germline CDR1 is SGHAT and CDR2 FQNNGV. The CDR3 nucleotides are TGTGCCAGCAGCCCTCTTAATTCACCCCTCCACTTT. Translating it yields CASSPLNSPLHF.

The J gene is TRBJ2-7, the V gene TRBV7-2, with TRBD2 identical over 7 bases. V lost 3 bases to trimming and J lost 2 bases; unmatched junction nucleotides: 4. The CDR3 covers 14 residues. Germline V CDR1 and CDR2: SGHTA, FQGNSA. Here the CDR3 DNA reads TGTGCCAGCAGCTTGGTACGGGGGGCCTACGAGCAGTACTTC. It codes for CASSLVRGAYEQYF.

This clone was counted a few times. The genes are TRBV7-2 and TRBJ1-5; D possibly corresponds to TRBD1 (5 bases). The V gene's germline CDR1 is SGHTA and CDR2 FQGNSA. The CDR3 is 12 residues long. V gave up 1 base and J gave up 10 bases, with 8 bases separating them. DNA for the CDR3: TGTGCCAGCAGCTTAGGGGGCCGACCCCAGCATTTT. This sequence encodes CASSLGGRPQHF. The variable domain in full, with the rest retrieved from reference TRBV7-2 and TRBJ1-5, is GAGVSQSPSNKVTEKGKDVELRCDPISGHTALYWYRQSLGQGLEFLIYFQGNSAPDKSGLPSDRFSAERTGGSVSTLTIQRTQQEDSAVYLCASSLGGRPQHFGDGTRLSIL.